This TCR beta chain comes out of a study of blood T cell repertoires in COVID-19. Across the whole study: The origin of the acute and convalescent COVID-19 samples was the United States, Italy and Spain. Nucleic acid was either cDNA or gDNA, and it came from T cells, B-cell-depleted T cells, or PBMCs.

Original data processing: The assay estimated nucleated cells by amplifying reference gene primers. The protocol was immunoSEQ multiplex PCR, while the TCRdb copy is restricted to in-frame clones and leaves out a portion. V, J and clone size reflect that table, while D and trimming were determined from the DNA. The data contain approximately 270,000 clones, roughly 90% of them singletons. J gave up 0 bases and V 2 bases, and 3 bases lay outside the gene matches. CDR1 is GTSNPN, CDR2 SVGIG, per germline (reference sequence). This CDR3 comprises 15 residues. Sequences were obtained from peripheral blood. The origin of this receptor is a man aged 25 to 40 with acute or convalescent COVID-19. The V gene is TRBV30, the J gene TRBJ2-2; 7 nucleotides line up with TRBD1. CDR3 nucleotides: TGTGCCTGGAGTCCCGGGACAGCGAACACCGGGGAGCTGTTTTTT. It is translated as CAWSPGTANTGELFF.